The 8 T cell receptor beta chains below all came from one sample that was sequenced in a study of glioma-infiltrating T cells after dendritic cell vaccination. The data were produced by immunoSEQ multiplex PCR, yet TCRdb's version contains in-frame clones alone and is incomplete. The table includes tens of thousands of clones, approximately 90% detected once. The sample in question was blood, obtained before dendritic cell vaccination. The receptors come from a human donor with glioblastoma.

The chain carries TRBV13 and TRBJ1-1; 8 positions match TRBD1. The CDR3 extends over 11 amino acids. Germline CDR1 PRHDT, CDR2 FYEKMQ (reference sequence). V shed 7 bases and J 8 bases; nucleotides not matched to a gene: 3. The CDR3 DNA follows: TGTGCCAGCATCAGGGGGCGGGAAGCTTTCTTT. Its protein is CASIRGREAFF.

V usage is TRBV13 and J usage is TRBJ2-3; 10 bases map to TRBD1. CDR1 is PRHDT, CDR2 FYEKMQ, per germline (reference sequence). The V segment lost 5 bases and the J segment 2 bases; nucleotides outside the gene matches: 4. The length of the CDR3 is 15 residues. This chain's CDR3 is CASSRTGGYTDTQYF. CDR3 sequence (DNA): TGTGCCAGCAGCCGGACAGGGGGTTACACAGATACGCAGTATTTT.

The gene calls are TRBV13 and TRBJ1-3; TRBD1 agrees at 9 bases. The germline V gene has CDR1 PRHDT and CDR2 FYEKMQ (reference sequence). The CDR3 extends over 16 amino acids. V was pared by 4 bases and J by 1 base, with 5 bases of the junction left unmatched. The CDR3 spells CASSSPGQGSGNTIYF. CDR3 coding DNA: TGTGCCAGCAGCTCCCCCGGACAGGGGTCTGGAAACACCATATATTTT.

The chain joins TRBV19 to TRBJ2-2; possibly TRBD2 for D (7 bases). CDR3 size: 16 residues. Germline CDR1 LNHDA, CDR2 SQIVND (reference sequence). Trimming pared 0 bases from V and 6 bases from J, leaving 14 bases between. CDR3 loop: CASSIDSGGWAGELFF. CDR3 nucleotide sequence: TGTGCCAGTAGTATAGATTCGGGGGGCTGGGCCGGGGAGCTGTTTTTT.

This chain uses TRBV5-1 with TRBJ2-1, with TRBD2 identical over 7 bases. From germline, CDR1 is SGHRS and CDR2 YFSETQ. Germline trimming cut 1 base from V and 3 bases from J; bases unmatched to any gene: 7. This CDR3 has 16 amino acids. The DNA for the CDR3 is TGCGCCAGCAGCTTGTTTGCGGGAGAGTTCTACAATGAGCAGTTCTTC. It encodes CASSLFAGEFYNEQFF.

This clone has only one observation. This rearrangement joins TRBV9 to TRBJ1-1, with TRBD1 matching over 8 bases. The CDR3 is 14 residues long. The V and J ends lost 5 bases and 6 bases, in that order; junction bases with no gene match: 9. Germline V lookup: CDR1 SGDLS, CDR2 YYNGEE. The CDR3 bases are TGTGCCAGCAGTGACCGGACAGGGAGCCCTGAAGCTTTCTTT. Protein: CASSDRTGSPEAFF.

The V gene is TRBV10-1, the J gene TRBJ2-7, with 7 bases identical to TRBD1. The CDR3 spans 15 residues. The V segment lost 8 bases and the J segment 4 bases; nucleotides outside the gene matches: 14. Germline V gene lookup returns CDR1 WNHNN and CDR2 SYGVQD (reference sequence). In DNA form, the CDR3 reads TGCGCCAGCGTAGTACGGGACAGAAGCTTTTACGAGCAGTACTTC. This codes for CASVVRDRSFYEQYF.

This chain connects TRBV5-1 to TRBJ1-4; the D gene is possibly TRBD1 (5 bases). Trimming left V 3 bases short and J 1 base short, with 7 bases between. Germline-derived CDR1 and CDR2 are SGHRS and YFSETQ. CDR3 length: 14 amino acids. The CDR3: CASSYQGTNEKLFF. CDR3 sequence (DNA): TGCGCCAGCAGCTACCAGGGAACTAATGAAAAACTGTTTTTT.